The sequence of this T cell receptor (beta chain) was determined in a study of blood T cell repertoires in COVID-19. Per the original data handling: Researchers report that nucleated cell counts were estimated from reference gene primer amplification. Profiled with immunoSEQ multiplex PCR; TCRdb holds only in-frame clones, not every one. The DNA was the basis for D and trimming; V, J and clone size are from that table. The data hold roughly 73,000 clones, with 86% observed a single time. This CDR3 spans 13 amino acids. In germline, CDR1 is SGHTA, CDR2 FQGTGA. The V end lost 5 bases, the J end lost 4 bases, and 11 bases lay between the germline ends.

The sequence came from a man aged 65-85 years with active COVID-19. Sequenced sample: peripheral blood. The chain has TRBV7-3 and TRBJ1-2; D gene uncertain. The chain's CDR3 is CASSPVAGYGYTF. Written as DNA, the CDR3 is TGTGCCAGCAGCCCAGTTGCGGGCTATGGCTACACCTTC.